The 9 T cell receptor beta chains presented below share a single source sample, sequenced in a study of radiotherapy plus CTLA-4 blockade in lung cancer. Produced via immunoSEQ multiplex PCR; TCRdb's table is partial and in-frame only. The sample holds approximately 85,000 clones, around 87% seen once. The starting material was peripheral blood, obtained from a patient treated with radiotherapy plus ipilimumab. Receptors were obtained from a human donor with non-small cell lung cancer who had a partial response to radiotherapy plus ipilimumab.

This clone has just one count. The V and J genes are TRBV4-3 and TRBJ2-2; 8 positions agree with TRBD2. V shed 0 bases and J 5 bases; nucleotides not matched to a gene: 8. There are 17 residues in the CDR3. CDR1 LGHNA and CDR2 YSLEER come from the germline V gene. The CDR3 reads CASSQEWGTRYTGELFF. Written as DNA, the CDR3 is TGCGCCAGCAGCCAAGAATGGGGGACTAGGTATACCGGGGAGCTGTTTTTT.

The chain has TRBV2 and TRBJ1-2, with D unclear. The germline V and J ends were trimmed by 4 bases and 7 bases, with 13 bases remaining between them. The germline gives CDR1 SNHLY, CDR2 FYNNEI. The CDR3 totals 13 residues. CDR3 DNA: TGTGCCAGCAGTGTACATGGCTCGGGTGGCTACACCTTC. As protein: CASSVHGSGGYTF.

J is TRBJ1-3 and V is TRBV2; 9 nucleotides align to TRBD1. CDR3 length: 13 residues. CDR1 and CDR2 from the germline V gene are SNHLY and FYNNEI. V gave up 4 bases and J gave up 8 bases; unmatched junction bases: 3. The CDR3 sequence: CASSGDRGDTIYF. The CDR3, as DNA: TGTGCCAGCAGTGGTGACAGGGGGGACACCATATATTTT.

CDR3 loop: CASTRPELAGADTQYF. The CDR3 DNA sequence: TGCGCCAGCACCCGCCCTGAACTAGCGGGTGCAGATACGCAGTATTTT. The chain uses TRBV5-1 and TRBJ2-3, with TRBD2 matching over 9 bases. Germline CDR1 is SGHRS and CDR2 is YFSETQ. The CDR3 is 16 residues long. The ends lost 6 bases at V and 4 bases at J; junction bases unmatched: 12.

This chain joins TRBV5-1 and TRBJ2-3; possible D gene TRBD2, 7 bases. V lost 4 bases and J 4 bases, leaving 16 bases between the germline ends. The germline V gene has CDR1 SGHRS and CDR2 YFSETQ. CDR3 length: 15 amino acids. The CDR3 reads CASSATRGGSDTQYF. CDR3 nucleotide sequence: TGCGCCAGCAGCGCTACTAGGGGGGGATCAGATACGCAGTATTTT.

This chain connects TRBV5-4 to TRBJ1-1, with 9 positions matching TRBD1. The CDR3 sequence is 13 residues long. Germline values: CDR1 SGHNT, CDR2 YYREEE (reference sequence). The trim removed 5 bases at V and 5 bases at J, leaving 4 bases unmatched. CDR3 sequence reads: CASSSGQGTEAFF. CDR3 coding DNA: TGTGCCAGCAGTTCCGGACAGGGGACTGAAGCTTTCTTT.

The chain combines TRBV27 with TRBJ2-7, with TRBD1 matching over 9 bases. Per germline, CDR1 MNHEY and CDR2 SMNVEV (reference sequence). The CDR3 is made up of 15 amino acids. V shed 0 bases, J shed 5 bases, and the junction held 5 bases outside the gene matches. This chain's CDR3 is CASSLSPGTGNEQYF. CDR3 nucleotide sequence: TGTGCCAGCAGTTTATCCCCCGGGACAGGGAACGAGCAGTACTTC.

V is TRBV7-8 and J is TRBJ1-1, with a weak D call TRBD1 (5 bases). CDR1 is SGHVS, CDR2 FQNEAQ, per germline. The CDR3 covers 14 residues. The V end was cut by 3 bases, the J end by 6 bases, with 14 bases between. CDR3 in DNA: TGTGCCAGCAGCTTCAGGGTGGGGCTCGCTGAAGCTTTCTTT. This codes for CASSFRVGLAEAFF.

This clone has only one observation. The chain has TRBV2 and TRBJ2-3, with 8 bases that match TRBD2. V trimming: 7 bases; J trimming: 8 bases; junction bases outside the gene matches: 14. The V gene's germline CDR1 is SNHLY and CDR2 FYNNEI. The CDR3 extends over 15 amino acids. CDR3 nucleotide sequence: TGTGCCAGCACCGAACTAGCGGCAGCAAGCGTTACGCAGTATTTT. Translated: CASTELAAASVTQYF. Supplemented by reference TRBV2 and TRBJ2-3, the full variable domain reads EPEVTQTPSHQVTQMGQEVILRCVPISNHLYFYWYRQILGQKVEFLVSFYNNEISEKSEIFDDQFSVERPDGSNFTLKIRSTKLEDSAMYFCASTELAAASVTQYFGPGTRLTVL.